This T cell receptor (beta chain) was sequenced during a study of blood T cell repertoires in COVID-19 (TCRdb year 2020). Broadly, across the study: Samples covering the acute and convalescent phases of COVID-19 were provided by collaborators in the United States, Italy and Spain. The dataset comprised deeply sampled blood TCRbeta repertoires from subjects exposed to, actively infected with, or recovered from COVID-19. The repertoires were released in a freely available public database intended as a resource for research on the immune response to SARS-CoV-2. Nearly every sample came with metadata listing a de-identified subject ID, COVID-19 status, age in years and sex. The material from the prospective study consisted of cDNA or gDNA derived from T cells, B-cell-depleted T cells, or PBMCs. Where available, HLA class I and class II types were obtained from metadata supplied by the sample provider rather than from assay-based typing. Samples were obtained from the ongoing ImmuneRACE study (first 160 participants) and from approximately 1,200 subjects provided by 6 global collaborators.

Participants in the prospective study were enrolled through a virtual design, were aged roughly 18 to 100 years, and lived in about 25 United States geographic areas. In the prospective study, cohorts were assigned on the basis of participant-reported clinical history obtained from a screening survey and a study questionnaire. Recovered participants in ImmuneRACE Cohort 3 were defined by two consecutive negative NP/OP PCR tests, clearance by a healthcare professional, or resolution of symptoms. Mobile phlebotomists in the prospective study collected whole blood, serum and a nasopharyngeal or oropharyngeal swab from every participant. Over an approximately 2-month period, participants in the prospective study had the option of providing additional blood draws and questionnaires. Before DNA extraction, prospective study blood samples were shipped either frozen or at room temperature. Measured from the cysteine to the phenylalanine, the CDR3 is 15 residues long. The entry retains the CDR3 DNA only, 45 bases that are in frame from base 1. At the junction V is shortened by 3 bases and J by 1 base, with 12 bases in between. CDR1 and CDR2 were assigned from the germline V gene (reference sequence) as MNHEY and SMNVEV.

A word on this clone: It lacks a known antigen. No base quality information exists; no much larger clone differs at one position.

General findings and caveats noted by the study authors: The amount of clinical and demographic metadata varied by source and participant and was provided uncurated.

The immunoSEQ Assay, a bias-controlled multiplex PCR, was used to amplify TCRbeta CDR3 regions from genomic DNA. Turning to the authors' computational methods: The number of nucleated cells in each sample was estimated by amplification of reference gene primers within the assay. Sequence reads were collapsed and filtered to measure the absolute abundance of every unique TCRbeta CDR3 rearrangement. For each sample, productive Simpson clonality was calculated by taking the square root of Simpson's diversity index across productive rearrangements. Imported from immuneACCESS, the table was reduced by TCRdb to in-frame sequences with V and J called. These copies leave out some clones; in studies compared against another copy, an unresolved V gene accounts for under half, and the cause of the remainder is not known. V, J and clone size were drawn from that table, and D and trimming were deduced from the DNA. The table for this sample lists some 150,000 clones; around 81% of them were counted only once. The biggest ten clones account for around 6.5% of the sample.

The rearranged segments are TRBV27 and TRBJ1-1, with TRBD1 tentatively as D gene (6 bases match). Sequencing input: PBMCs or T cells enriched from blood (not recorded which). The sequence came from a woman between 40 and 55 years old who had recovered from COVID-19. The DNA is TGTGCCAGCAGTTTCTGGGTAGGGGGGAACACTGAAGCTTTCTTT. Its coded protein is CASSFWVGGNTEAFF.